This TCR beta chain was retrieved from a study of response to subunit inactivated influenza vaccine. Findings and limits, study-wide: The authors suggested that every seasonal influenza vaccination recruits few new T cells.

Germline values: CDR1 MDHEN, CDR2 SYDVKM. V was shortened by 5 bases and J by 7 bases, with 21 bases between the two germline ends. The CDR3 has 17 amino acids. This clonotype was seen only a few times. Its antigen is not identified. MiXCR, applied by TCRdb to the RT-PCR reads, yields one record per CDR3 protein. In the table there are approximately 300,000 distinct CDR3 sequences, approximately 23% of which are singletons. This receptor was taken from a man aged 50-75 years who received an inactivated influenza vaccine. The chain couples TRBV28 to TRBJ1-6; no firm D call. The sequencing here drew on PBMCs from blood, taken less than 22 months after vaccination. The CDR3, as DNA: TGTGCCAGCAGTACCAAACGGACGGCCTTGGGGAATTCACCCCTCCACTTT. Amino acids: CASSTKRTALGNSPLHF.